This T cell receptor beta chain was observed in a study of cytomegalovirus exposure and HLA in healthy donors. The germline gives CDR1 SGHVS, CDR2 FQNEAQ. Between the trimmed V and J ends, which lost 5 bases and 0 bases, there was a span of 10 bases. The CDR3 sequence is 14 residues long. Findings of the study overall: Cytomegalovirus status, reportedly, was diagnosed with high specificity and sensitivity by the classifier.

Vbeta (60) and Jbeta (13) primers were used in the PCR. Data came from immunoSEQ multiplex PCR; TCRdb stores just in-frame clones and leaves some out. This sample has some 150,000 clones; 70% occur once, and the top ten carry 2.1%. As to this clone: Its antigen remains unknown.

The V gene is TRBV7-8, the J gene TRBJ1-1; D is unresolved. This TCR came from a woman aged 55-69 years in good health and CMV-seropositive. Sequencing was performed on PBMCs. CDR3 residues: CASSEREMNTEAFF. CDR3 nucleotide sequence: TGTGCCAGCAGCGAACGGGAGATGAACACTGAAGCTTTCTTT.